This T cell receptor (beta chain) was sequenced for a study of T cell responses to AZD1222 COVID-19 vaccine. Study-wide results and caveats: Baseline testing showed seropositivity in only a handful of AZD1222 recipients. Regions 160-218 and 743-854 dominated among vaccine-associated CD4 TCRs spanning spike. Donors skewed white British and female; clonal diversity was possibly underestimated.

V was pared by 6 bases and J by 12 bases, with 10 bases of the junction left unmatched. CDR1 ENHRY and CDR2 SYGVKD come from the germline V gene. The CDR3 has 14 residues. As for this clone: Antigen: not known.

Data came from immunoSEQ multiplex PCR; TCRdb stores just in-frame clones and leaves some out. The sample consists of 140,000 or so clones, roughly 93% of them appearing once. The V call is TRBV10-3, the J call TRBJ2-7, with TRBD2 identical over 14 bases. This TCR came from an adult who had recovered from COVID-19. The sequences come from peripheral blood, collected after recovery from COVID-19. The CDR3 DNA is TGTGCCATCAGGGAGGGACTAGCGGGAGAGGGGTGGTACTTC. Protein: CAIREGLAGEGWYF.